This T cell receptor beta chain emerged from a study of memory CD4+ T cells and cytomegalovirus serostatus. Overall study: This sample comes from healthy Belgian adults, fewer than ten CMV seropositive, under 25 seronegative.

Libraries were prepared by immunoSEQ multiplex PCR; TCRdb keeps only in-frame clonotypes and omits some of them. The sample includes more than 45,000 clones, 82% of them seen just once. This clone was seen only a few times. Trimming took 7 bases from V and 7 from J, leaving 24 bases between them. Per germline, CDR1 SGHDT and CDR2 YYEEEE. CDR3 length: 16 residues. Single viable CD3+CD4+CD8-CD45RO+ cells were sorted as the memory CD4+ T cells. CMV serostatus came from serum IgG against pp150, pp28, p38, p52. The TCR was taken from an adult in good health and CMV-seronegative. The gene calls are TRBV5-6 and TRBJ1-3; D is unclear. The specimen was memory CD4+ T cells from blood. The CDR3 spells CASYQNGGSTWNTIYF. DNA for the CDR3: TGTGCCAGCTACCAGAACGGCGGCAGCACATGGAACACCATATATTTT.